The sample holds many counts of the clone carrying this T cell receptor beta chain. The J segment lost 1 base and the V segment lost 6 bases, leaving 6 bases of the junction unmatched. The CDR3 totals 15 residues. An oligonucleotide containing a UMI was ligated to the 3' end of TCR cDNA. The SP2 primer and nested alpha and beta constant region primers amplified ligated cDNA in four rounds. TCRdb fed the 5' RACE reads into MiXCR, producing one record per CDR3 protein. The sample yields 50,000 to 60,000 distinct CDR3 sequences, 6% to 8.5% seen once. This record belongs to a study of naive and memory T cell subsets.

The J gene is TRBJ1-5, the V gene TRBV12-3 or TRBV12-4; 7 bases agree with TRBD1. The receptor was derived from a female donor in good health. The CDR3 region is CASSPRGESNQPQHF. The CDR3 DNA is TGTGCCAGCAGCCCCAGGGGGGAGAGCAATCAGCCCCAGCATTTT.